The next 27 T cell receptor beta chains were all read from a single sample in a study of T-cell memory formation after mild COVID-19. TCRdb itself ran the 5' RACE reads through MiXCR, one entry per CDR3 protein. The sample has around 340,000 distinct CDR3 sequences, roughly an eighth seen once. Sequencing was performed on PBMCs or a T cell subset sorted from them (not recorded which). Receptor source: a man aged 18 to 29 who had mild COVID-19 (a few samples of this study predate the infection). Cell type and time point are not known.

The sample holds a few counts of this clonotype. This chain joins TRBV5-8 and TRBJ2-2, with D perhaps assigned TRBD1 or TRBD2 (5 bases each). Trimming took 1 base from V and 6 from J, leaving 13 bases between them. Germline V gene lookup returns CDR1 SGHTS and CDR2 YDEGEE. The CDR3 is 15 amino acids. CDR3 protein: CASSLWGRTAGELFF. CDR3 sequence (DNA): TGTGCCAGCAGCTTGTGGGGGAGAACGGCCGGGGAGCTGTTTTTT. Full variable domain (remainder filled in from reference TRBV5-8 and TRBJ2-2): EAGVTQSPTHLIKTRGQQATLRCSPISGHTSVYWYQQALGLGLQFLLWYDEGEERNRGNFPPRFSGRQFPNYSSELNVNALELEDSALYLCASSLWGRTAGELFFGEGSRLTVL.

This clonotype was observed a handful of times. V usage is TRBV30 and J usage is TRBJ2-7; 10 bases fit TRBD2. In germline, CDR1 is GTSNPN, CDR2 SVGIG (reference sequence). V shed 2 bases and J 3 bases; nucleotides not matched to a gene: 7. The length of the CDR3 is 15 residues. The CDR3 loop reads CAWSRPTSGLYEQYF. CDR3 in DNA: TGTGCCTGGAGTCGTCCGACTAGCGGGCTCTACGAGCAGTACTTC. Based on the CDR3 plus reference TRBV30 and TRBJ2-7, the full variable domain is SQTIHQWPATLVQPVGSPLSLECTVEGTSNPNLYWYRQAAGRGLQLLFYSVGIGQISSEVPQNLSASRPQDRQFILSSKKLLLSDSGFYLCAWSRPTSGLYEQYFGPGTRLTVT.

The chain is built from TRBV12-3 or TRBV12-4 and TRBJ2-3; 10 bases align to TRBD1. The CDR3 covers 12 residues. V lost 5 bases to trimming and J lost 14 bases; unmatched junction nucleotides: 7. The CDR3 sequence is CASSGGQGKVYF. The DNA for the CDR3 is TGTGCCAGCAGTGGGGGACAGGGGAAAGTGTATTTT.

The CDR3 sequence: CASSQEWDGGELFF. The CDR3 region has the DNA TGCGCCAGCAGCCAAGAGTGGGACGGCGGGGAGCTGTTTTTT. The chain links TRBV4-1 to TRBJ2-2, with D possibly being TRBD1 or TRBD2 (5 bases each). Trimming pared 0 bases from V and 7 bases from J, leaving 9 bases between. Germline lookup yields CDR1 MGHRA and CDR2 YSYEKL. This CDR3 comprises 14 residues.

This clonotype has at least ten counts. The chain recombines TRBV15 with TRBJ2-1; 11 bases match TRBD1. CDR3 length equals 15 residues. Looked up from germline, CDR1 is LNHNV and CDR2 is YYDKDF (reference sequence). J lost 6 bases, V lost 3 bases, and 4 bases had no gene match. The chain's CDR3 is CATSSGTGGLNEQFF. In DNA, the CDR3 is TGTGCCACCAGCAGCGGGACAGGGGGTCTCAATGAGCAGTTCTTC.

The CDR3 loop is CASRTGQTRGTEAFF. The CDR3 DNA is TGTGCCAGCAGGACTGGACAGACCAGAGGCACTGAAGCTTTCTTT. The chain is built from TRBV6-5 and TRBJ1-1; the D gene is possibly TRBD1 (6 bases). Trimming removed 6 bases from V and 4 bases from J, with 18 bases in between. There are 15 residues in the CDR3. Germline values: CDR1 MNHEY, CDR2 SVGAGI.

The V and J genes are TRBV4-1 and TRBJ2-6; possible D gene TRBD1, 6 bases. The CDR3 spans 17 residues. CDR1 and CDR2 from the germline V gene are MGHRA and YSYEKL. V lost 6 bases and J 1 base, leaving 16 bases between the germline ends. CDR3 DNA sequence: TGCGCCAGCAGTATCAGGGGAAGTCAGTCTGGGGCCAACGTCCTGACTTTC. This codes for CASSIRGSQSGANVLTF.

The gene calls are TRBV30 and TRBJ1-1; D not certain. The CDR3 totals 12 residues. V lost 0 bases and J 3 bases, leaving 5 bases between the germline ends. The germline V gene encodes CDR1 GTSNPN and CDR2 SVGIG (reference sequence). In nucleotides, the CDR3 is TGTGCCTGGAGTGTAAAGTACACTGAAGCTTTCTTT. Encoded protein: CAWSVKYTEAFF.

There are a few counts of this clonotype. The V call is TRBV7-9, the J call TRBJ2-3, with 10 positions matching TRBD2. The CDR3 is 16 amino acids. With V trimmed by 2 bases and J by 6 bases, 8 bases remained unmatched. Germline V gives CDR1 SEHNR, CDR2 FQNEAQ (reference sequence). The CDR3 sequence: CASSLMGQRGGDTQYF. CDR3 nucleotide sequence: TGTGCCAGCAGCTTAATGGGCCAGCGGGGGGGTGATACGCAGTATTTT.

This clonotype has a handful of counts. The chain has TRBV7-9 and TRBJ2-2; D is ambiguous. The CDR3 is 15 amino acids. The germline CDR1 and CDR2 sequences are SEHNR and FQNEAQ (reference sequence). Trimming removed 2 bases at V and 0 bases at J, with 7 bases between. The DNA of the CDR3 is TGTGCCAGCAGCTTATGGGCCGCGAACACCGGGGAGCTGTTTTTT. Translated, it gives CASSLWAANTGELFF.

Ten or more counts support this clonotype. The gene calls are TRBV12-3 or TRBV12-4 and TRBJ1-1; D may be TRBD1 (6 bases). Trimming shortened V by 8 bases and J by 5 bases, and 18 bases separated the two germline ends. The CDR3 totals 14 residues. The CDR3: CASGGQAGATEAFF. The CDR3 coding sequence is TGTGCCAGCGGGGGCCAGGCAGGGGCTACTGAAGCTTTCTTT.

This clonotype was counted at least ten times. The rearrangement links TRBV9 to TRBJ2-5; 11 nucleotides align to TRBD2. CDR1 is SGDLS, CDR2 YYNGEE, per germline. The CDR3 has 17 residues. After removal of 0 bases from V and 1 base from J, the junction contained 5 bases not matched to a gene. CDR3 sequence: CASSVGSSGGRQETQYF. The CDR3 DNA sequence: TGTGCCAGCAGCGTAGGGTCTAGCGGGGGGCGCCAAGAGACCCAGTACTTC.

CDR3 sequence: CASSGTSGVETQYF. DNA for the CDR3: TGTGCCAGTAGCGGGACTAGCGGGGTAGAGACCCAGTACTTC. J is TRBJ2-5 and V is TRBV19; the match to TRBD2 covers 13 bases. The germline gives CDR1 LNHDA, CDR2 SQIVND (reference sequence). The CDR3 is 14 amino acids. Trimming at V came to 6 bases and at J to 4 bases, leaving 2 bases not matched to a gene. Using reference TRBV19 and TRBJ2-5 for the parts outside the CDR3, the full variable domain is DGGITQSPKYLFRKEGQNVTLSCEQNLNHDAMYWYRQDPGQGLRLIYYSQIVNDFQKGDIAEGYSVSREKKESFPLTVTSAQKNPTAFYLCASSGTSGVETQYFGPGTRLLVL.

CDR3 bases: TGCAGCGTTGGAGGGGTAGCTAATGAAAAACTGTTTTTT. Its protein product is CSVGGVANEKLFF. The rearrangement uses TRBV29-1 and TRBJ1-4; D may be TRBD1 (5 bases). This CDR3 has 13 residues. Trimming took 4 bases from V and 3 from J, leaving 9 bases between them. Looked up from germline, CDR1 is SQVTM and CDR2 is ANQGSEA.

The gene calls are TRBV7-9 and TRBJ1-6; D perhaps matches TRBD1 (5 bases). The ends were cut back, 4 bases at V and 3 bases at J, with 10 bases in the middle. This CDR3 contains 15 residues. CDR1 and CDR2 from the germline V gene are SEHNR and FQNEAQ (reference sequence). The CDR3 sequence: CASSYGGLYNSPLHF. CDR3 DNA: TGTGCCAGCAGCTACGGGGGTCTCTATAATTCACCCCTCCACTTT.

This CDR3 reads CASSPGTGPITDTQYF. The CDR3 DNA sequence: TGCGCCAGCAGCCCAGGGACAGGGCCTATCACAGATACGCAGTATTTT. The rearrangement joins TRBV5-1 to TRBJ2-3, with TRBD1 matching over 9 bases. CDR3 length: 16 residues. The V gene's germline CDR1 is SGHRS and CDR2 YFSETQ. The trim removed 4 bases at V and 2 bases at J, leaving 8 bases unmatched.

This clonotype occurred a few times. The chain uses TRBV5-1 and TRBJ2-2; TRBD1 agrees at 7 bases. Trimming took 3 bases from V and 5 from J; bases not matched to a gene: 13. The CDR3 loop spans 17 amino acids. Germline values: CDR1 SGHRS, CDR2 YFSETQ. CDR3 residues: CASSSTTGTLETGELFF. The CDR3 DNA follows: TGCGCCAGCAGCTCGACGACAGGGACCTTAGAGACCGGGGAGCTGTTTTTT.

The chain couples TRBV7-8 to TRBJ2-3; either TRBD1 or TRBD2 may fit D (5 bases each). Trimming cost V 7 bases and J 2 bases, with 10 bases left between them. The germline CDR1 and CDR2 sequences are SGHVS and FQNEAQ. CDR3 size: 13 residues. In DNA form, the CDR3 reads TGTGCCAGCAATCGGGGCTACACAGATACGCAGTATTTT. Translating gives CASNRGYTDTQYF.

This clonotype was seen a few times. CDR3 region: CSAREYGGYNSPLHF. The CDR3 DNA is TGCAGTGCTAGAGAATACGGTGGATATAATTCACCCCTCCACTTT. This chain connects TRBV20-1 to TRBJ1-6, with D uncertain. The CDR3 sequence is 15 residues long. CDR1 and CDR2 (germline): DFQATT, SNEGSKA (reference sequence). Trimming took 0 bases from V and 4 from J, leaving 10 bases between them.

The gene calls are TRBV6-5 and TRBJ1-5; D perhaps matches TRBD1 (6 bases). CDR1 is MNHEY, CDR2 SVGAGI, per germline. The CDR3 length is 16 residues. Deletions cut 4 bases from V and 2 bases from J, with 15 bases between. The CDR3 coding sequence is TGTGCCAGCAGTTCAACAGGGTCGGCTGGCAATCAGCCCCAGCATTTT. This codes for CASSSTGSAGNQPQHF.

The genes are TRBV12-3 or TRBV12-4 and TRBJ2-5; D may be TRBD2 (6 bases). The CDR3 totals 12 residues. The ends were cut back, 8 bases at V and 7 bases at J, with 14 bases in the middle. The chain's CDR3 is CASGGLYMTQYF. The CDR3 DNA follows: TGTGCCAGCGGGGGACTCTACATGACCCAGTACTTC.

This clonotype was counted between two and nine times. The gene calls are TRBV6-5 and TRBJ2-1; D is unresolved. The CDR3 covers 13 residues. CDR1 MNHEY and CDR2 SVGAGI come from the germline V gene. Trimming removed 5 bases from V and 12 bases from J, with 17 bases in between. The CDR3 sequence is CASSPSWVLGQFF. The CDR3 coding sequence is TGTGCCAGCAGTCCCTCCTGGGTGTTAGGGCAGTTCTTC.

This clonotype appeared a few times. The chain carries TRBV11-2 and TRBJ2-1, with a weak D call TRBD2 (6 bases). CDR1 and CDR2 (germline): SGHAT, FQNNGV. The CDR3 has 14 residues. Between the trimmed V and J ends, which lost 0 bases and 9 bases, there was a span of 12 bases. CDR3 coding DNA: TGTGCCAGCAGCTTAGATCGGGGGTTTGGTGAGCAGTTCTTC. Its protein is CASSLDRGFGEQFF.

The table lists this clonotype with many counts. The rearrangement joins TRBV29-1 to TRBJ2-3; D may match TRBD1 or TRBD2 (5 bases each). CDR1 is SQVTM, CDR2 ANQGSEA, per germline. V shed 4 bases and J shed 0 bases, with 11 bases lying between them. The CDR3 consists of 14 residues. The DNA for the CDR3 is TGCAGCGTTGTAGGGTGGGGGAGCACAGATACGCAGTATTTT. As protein: CSVVGWGSTDTQYF.

This clonotype was seen more than once but under ten times. The genes are TRBV4-1 and TRBJ2-7; D is unclear. There are 14 residues in the CDR3. V was shortened by 3 bases and J by 3 bases, with 12 bases between the two germline ends. The germline V gene has CDR1 MGHRA and CDR2 YSYEKL. The CDR3 DNA reads as TGCGCCAGCAGCCAGTGGACCGAAGACTACGAGCAGTACTTC. It encodes CASSQWTEDYEQYF.

This clonotype was counted a few times. The chain employs TRBV7-8 and TRBJ1-5; 11 bases are shared with TRBD1. V lost 2 bases to trimming and J lost 5 bases; unmatched junction nucleotides: 5. There are 16 residues in the CDR3. Germline-derived CDR1 and CDR2 are SGHVS and FQNEAQ. CDR3 sequence: CASSLSGTGGDQPQHF. The CDR3 DNA follows: TGTGCCAGCAGCTTATCCGGGACAGGGGGGGATCAGCCCCAGCATTTT.

The rearrangement uses TRBV5-6 and TRBJ2-5, with D perhaps assigned TRBD1 or TRBD2 (6 bases each). This CDR3 is 15 amino acids long. Germline lookup yields CDR1 SGHDT and CDR2 YYEEEE. Trimming removed 1 base from V and 2 bases from J, with 12 bases in between. CDR3: CASSLPGAGQETQYF. The CDR3 DNA sequence: TGTGCCAGCAGCTTGCCGGGGGCGGGGCAAGAGACCCAGTACTTC.